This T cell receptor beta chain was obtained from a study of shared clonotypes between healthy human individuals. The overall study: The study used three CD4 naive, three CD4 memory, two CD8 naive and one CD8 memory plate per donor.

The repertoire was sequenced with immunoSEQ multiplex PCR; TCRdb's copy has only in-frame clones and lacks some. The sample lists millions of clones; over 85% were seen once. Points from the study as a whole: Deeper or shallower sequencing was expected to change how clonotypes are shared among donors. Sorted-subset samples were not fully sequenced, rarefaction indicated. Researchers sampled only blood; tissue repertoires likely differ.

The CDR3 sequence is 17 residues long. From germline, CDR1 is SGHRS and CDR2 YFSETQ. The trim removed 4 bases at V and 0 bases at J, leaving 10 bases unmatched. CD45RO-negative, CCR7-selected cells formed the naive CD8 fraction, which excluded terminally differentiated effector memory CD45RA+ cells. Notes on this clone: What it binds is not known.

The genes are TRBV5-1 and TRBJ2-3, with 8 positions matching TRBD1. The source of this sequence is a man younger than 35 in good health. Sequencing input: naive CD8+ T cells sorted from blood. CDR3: CASSPDRVTSSTDTQYF. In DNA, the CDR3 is TGCGCCAGCAGCCCGGACAGGGTCACCTCTAGCACAGATACGCAGTATTTT. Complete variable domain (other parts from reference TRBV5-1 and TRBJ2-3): KAGVTQTPRYLIKTRGQQVTLSCSPISGHRSVSWYQQTPGQGLQFLFEYFSETQRNKGNFPGRFSGRQFSNSRSEMNVSTLELGDSALYLCASSPDRVTSSTDTQYFGPGTRLTVL.